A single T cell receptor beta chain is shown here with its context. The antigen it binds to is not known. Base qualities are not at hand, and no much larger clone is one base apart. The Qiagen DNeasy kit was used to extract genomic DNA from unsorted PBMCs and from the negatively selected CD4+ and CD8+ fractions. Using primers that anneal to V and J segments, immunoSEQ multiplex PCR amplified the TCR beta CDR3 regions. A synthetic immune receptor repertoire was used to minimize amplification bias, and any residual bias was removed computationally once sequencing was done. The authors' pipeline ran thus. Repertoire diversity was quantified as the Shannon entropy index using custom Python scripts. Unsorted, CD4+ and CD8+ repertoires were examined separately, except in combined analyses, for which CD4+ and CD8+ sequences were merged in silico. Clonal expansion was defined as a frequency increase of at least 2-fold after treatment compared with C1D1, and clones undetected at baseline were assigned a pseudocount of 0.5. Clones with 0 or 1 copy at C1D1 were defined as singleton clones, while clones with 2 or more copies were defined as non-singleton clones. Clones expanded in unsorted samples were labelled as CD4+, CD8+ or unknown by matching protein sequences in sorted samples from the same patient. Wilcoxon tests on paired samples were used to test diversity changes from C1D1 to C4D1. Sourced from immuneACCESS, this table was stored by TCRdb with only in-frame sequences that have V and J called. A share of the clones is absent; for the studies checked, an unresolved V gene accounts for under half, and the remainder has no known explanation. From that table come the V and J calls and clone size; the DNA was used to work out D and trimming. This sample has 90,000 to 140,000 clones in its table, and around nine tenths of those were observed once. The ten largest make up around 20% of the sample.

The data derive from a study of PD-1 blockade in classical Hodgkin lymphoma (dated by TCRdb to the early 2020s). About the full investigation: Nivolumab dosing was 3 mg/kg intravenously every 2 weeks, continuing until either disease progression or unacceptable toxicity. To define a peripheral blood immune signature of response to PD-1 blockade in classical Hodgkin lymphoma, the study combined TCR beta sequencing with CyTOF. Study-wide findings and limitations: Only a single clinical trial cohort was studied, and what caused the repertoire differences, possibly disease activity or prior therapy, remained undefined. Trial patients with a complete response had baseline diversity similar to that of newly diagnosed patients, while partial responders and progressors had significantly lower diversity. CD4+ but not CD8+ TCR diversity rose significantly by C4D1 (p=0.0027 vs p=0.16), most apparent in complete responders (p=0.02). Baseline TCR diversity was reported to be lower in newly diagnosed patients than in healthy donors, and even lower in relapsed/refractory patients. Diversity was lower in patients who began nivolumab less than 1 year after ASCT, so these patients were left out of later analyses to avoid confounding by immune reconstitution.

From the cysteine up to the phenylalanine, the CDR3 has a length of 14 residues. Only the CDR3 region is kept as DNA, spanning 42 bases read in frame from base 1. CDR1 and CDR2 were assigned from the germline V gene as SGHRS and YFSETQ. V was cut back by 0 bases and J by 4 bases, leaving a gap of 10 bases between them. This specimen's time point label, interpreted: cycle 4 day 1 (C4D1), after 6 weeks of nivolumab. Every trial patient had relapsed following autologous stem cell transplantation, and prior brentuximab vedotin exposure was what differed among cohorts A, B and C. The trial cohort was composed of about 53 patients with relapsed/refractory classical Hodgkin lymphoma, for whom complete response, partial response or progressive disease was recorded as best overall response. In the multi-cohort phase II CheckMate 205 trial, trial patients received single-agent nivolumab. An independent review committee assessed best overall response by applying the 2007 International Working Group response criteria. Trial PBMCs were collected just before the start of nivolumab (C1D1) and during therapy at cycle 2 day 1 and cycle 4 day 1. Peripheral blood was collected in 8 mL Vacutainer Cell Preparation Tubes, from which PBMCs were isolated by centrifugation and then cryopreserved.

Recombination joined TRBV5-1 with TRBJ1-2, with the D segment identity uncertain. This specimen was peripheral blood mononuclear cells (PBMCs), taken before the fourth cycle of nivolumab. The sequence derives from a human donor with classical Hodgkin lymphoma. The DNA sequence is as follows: TGCGCCAGCAGCTTGGCCCCACAGTCCTATGGCTACACCTTC. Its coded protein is CASSLAPQSYGYTF.